This TCR beta chain comes out of a study of shared clonotypes between healthy human individuals. Across the study: Researchers drew samples from two women and a few men aged 18 to 49.

CDR1 is SGHDN and CDR2 is FVKESK in the germline V gene. The CDR3 totals 16 residues. The V segment lost 3 bases and the J segment 5 bases; nucleotides outside the gene matches: 10. Regarding this clone: Antigen unknown.

General study points: Blood was the only sampled material, and tissue repertoires likely differ.

The protocol was immunoSEQ multiplex PCR, while the TCRdb copy is restricted to in-frame clones and leaves out a portion. The repertoire includes a few hundred thousand clones, roughly four fifths of them detected once, and more than 10% sits in the top ten. This clonotype originated in a woman aged 40 to 50 in good health. Some clones in this sample may be carry-over from other donors' samples. Sequenced sample: PBMCs. This chain connects TRBV14 to TRBJ2-7, with 10 positions matching TRBD2. The CDR3 reads CASSHQYLAGADEQYF. CDR3 sequence (DNA): TGTGCCAGCAGCCACCAGTATCTAGCGGGAGCCGACGAGCAGTACTTC.